Given below is one T cell receptor (beta chain) in context. This CDR3 spans 16 amino acids. The V end was cut by 0 bases, the J end by 7 bases, with 18 bases between. Germline CDR1 and CDR2: LNHNV and YYDKDF (reference sequence). The data derive from a study of blood T cell repertoires in COVID-19. The wider study: COVID-19 samples collected from the United States, Italy and Spain covered acute and convalescent phases.

Sequencing was performed with immunoSEQ multiplex PCR; in TCRdb, only in-frame clones are kept and a portion is missing. The sample includes about 220,000 clones, about three quarters seen only once; the top ten take approximately 6.6%. The sequenced sample was peripheral blood. The rearrangement joins TRBV15 to TRBJ1-2; D gene unclear. The receptor was isolated from a woman in her seventies with acute or convalescent COVID-19. CDR3 nucleotide sequence: TGTGCCACCAGCAGAGATAAGGCGACATTTCGGGGTGGCTACACCTTC. It specifies CATSRDKATFRGGYTF.